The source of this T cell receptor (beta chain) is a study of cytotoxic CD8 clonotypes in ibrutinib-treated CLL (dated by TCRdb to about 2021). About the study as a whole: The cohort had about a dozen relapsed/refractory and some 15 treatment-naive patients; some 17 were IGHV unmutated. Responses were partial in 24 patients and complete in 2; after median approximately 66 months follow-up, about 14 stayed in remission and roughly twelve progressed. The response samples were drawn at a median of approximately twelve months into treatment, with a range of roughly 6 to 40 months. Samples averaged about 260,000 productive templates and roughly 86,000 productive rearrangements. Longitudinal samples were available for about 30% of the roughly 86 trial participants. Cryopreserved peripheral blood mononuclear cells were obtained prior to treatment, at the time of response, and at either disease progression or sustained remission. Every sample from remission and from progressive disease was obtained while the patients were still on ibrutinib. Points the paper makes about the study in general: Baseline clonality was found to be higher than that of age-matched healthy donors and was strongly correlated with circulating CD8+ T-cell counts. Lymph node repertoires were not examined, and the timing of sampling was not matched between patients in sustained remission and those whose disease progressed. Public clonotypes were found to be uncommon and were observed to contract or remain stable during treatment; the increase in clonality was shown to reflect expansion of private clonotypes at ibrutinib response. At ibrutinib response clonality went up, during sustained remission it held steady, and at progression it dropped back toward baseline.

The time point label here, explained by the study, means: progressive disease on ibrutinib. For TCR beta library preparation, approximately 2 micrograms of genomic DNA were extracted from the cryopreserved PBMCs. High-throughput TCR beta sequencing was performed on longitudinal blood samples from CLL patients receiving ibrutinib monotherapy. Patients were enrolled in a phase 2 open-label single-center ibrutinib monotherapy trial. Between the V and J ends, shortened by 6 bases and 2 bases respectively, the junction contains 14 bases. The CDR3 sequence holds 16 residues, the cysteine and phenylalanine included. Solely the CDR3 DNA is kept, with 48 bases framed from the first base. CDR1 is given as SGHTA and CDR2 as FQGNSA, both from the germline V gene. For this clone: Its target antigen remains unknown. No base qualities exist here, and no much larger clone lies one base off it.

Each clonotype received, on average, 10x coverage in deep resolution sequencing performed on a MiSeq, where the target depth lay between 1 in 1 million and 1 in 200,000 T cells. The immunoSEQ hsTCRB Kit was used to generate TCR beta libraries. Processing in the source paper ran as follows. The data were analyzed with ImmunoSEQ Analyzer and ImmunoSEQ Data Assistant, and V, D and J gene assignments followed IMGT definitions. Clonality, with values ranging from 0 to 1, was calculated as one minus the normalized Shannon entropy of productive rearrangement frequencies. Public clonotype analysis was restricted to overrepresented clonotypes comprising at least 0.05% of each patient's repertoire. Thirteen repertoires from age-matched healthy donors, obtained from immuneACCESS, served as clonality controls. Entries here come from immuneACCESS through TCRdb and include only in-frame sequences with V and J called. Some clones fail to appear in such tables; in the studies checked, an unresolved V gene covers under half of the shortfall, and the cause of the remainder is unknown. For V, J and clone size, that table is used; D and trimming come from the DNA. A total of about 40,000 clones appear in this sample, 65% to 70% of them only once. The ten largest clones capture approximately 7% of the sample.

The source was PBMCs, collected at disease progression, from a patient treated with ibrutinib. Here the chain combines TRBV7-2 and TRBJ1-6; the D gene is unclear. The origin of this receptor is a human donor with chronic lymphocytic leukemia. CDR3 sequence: CASRSSGWAYNSPLHF. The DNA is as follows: TGTGCCAGCAGATCCTCGGGGTGGGCCTATAATTCACCCCTCCACTTT.